Presented here are 10 T cell receptor beta chains from one specimen sequenced in a study of patients and donors after allogeneic stem cell transplantation. MiXCR was run by TCRdb on the RT-PCR reads, yielding one entry per CDR3 protein. Here the sample spans 920,000 or so distinct CDR3 sequences, 15% to 20% being singletons. The specimen was blood, either unsorted or a sorted T cell fraction (not recorded which). These receptors all come from a human donor who was either an allogeneic HSCT recipient or a stem cell or donor lymphocyte infusion donor (not recorded which). It is not recorded whose cells these are; they may come from a transplant donor.

This clonotype was detected many times. This chain links TRBV5-1 with TRBJ1-1; D remains unclear. V shed 4 bases and J shed 2 bases, with 6 bases lying between them. Germline values: CDR1 SGHRS, CDR2 YFSETQ. This CDR3 is 12 amino acids long. The chain's CDR3 is CASSGGNTEAFF. The CDR3, as DNA: TGCGCCAGCAGCGGAGGAAACACTGAAGCTTTCTTT.

This rearrangement joins TRBV20-1 to TRBJ1-5; 7 bases line up with TRBD1. Looked up from germline, CDR1 is DFQATT and CDR2 is SNEGSKA (reference sequence). This CDR3 has 14 amino acids. V lost 5 bases and J lost 4; bases outside the gene matches: 8. The CDR3 is CSAFPGQKNQPQHF. Written as DNA, the CDR3 is TGCAGTGCTTTTCCGGGACAGAAAAATCAGCCCCAGCATTTT.

The rearrangement uses TRBV12-3 or TRBV12-4 and TRBJ2-3, with a possible D match to TRBD2 (5 bases). V dropped 8 bases and J dropped 3 bases, with 18 bases sitting between them. CDR3 size: 15 residues. The CDR3: CASYAMGEGTDTQYF. CDR3 sequence (DNA): TGTGCCAGCTATGCCATGGGCGAGGGTACAGATACGCAGTATTTT.

This clonotype showed up just a few times. This sequence joins TRBV20-1 and TRBJ2-1; D possibly corresponds to TRBD2 (6 bases). CDR1 is DFQATT and CDR2 is SNEGSKA in the germline V gene (reference sequence). The CDR3 is made up of 15 amino acids. The germline V and J ends were trimmed by 8 bases and 1 base, with 18 bases remaining between them. This chain's CDR3 is CSTKKQAGSYNEQFF. The CDR3 nucleotides read TGCAGTACTAAGAAGCAGGCGGGGTCCTACAATGAGCAGTTCTTC.

This clonotype was seen a handful of times. V gene TRBV27 combines with J gene TRBJ1-3; TRBD1 is a possible D gene (6 bases). Trimming stripped 6 bases from V and 1 base from J, with 13 bases between. There are 15 residues in the CDR3. Per the germline V gene, CDR1 is MNHEY and CDR2 is SMNVEV (reference sequence). The chain's CDR3 is CASSPQGRSGNTIYF. CDR3 DNA: TGTGCCAGCAGCCCCCAGGGGCGGTCTGGAAACACCATATATTTT.

This clonotype was recorded many times. This rearrangement joins TRBV7-9 to TRBJ2-7; no definite D call. V was trimmed by 1 base and J by 2 bases, leaving 9 bases between them. CDR1 SEHNR and CDR2 FQNEAQ come from the germline V gene (reference sequence). There are 14 residues in the CDR3. CDR3 sequence: CASSLVPSPYEQYF. DNA for the CDR3: TGTGCCAGCAGCTTAGTTCCCTCTCCCTACGAGCAGTACTTC.

With regard to this clonotype: This may be a read error, as it is one base from a much larger clone. This chain joins TRBV29-1 and TRBJ1-2; D is perhaps TRBD1 (5 bases). Trimming removed 8 bases at V and 8 bases at J, with 15 bases between. The CDR3 covers 11 residues. CDR1 SQVTM and CDR2 ANQGSEA come from the germline V gene. The CDR3 bases are TGCAGCTGGCAGGGACCCAACGGCTACACCTTC. Protein sequence: CSWQGPNGYTF.

V is TRBV7-2 and J is TRBJ2-1; TRBD2 matches at 14 bases. Germline V gene data show CDR1 as SGHTA and CDR2 as FQGNSA. The CDR3 is 15 residues long. Unmatched junction bases numbered 10, after V lost 8 bases and J lost 10 bases. CDR3 nucleotide sequence: TGTGCCAGCTCGCCGGGACTAGCGGGGGTGGTAGAGCAGTTCTTC. This codes for CASSPGLAGVVEQFF.

This clonotype was seen more than once but under ten times. The chain joins TRBV3-1 to TRBJ1-1; D uncertain. The germline CDR1 and CDR2 sequences are LGHDT and YNNKEL (reference sequence). Trimming took off 4 bases at V and 0 bases at J, with 15 bases between the two ends. This CDR3 contains 16 residues. This CDR3 is CASSLYNTALNTEAFF. The DNA of the CDR3 is TGTGCCAGCAGCCTATATAATACAGCCCTGAACACTGAAGCTTTCTTT.

This clonotype was counted between two and nine times. The rearrangement joins TRBV24-1 to TRBJ2-3; no clear D. This CDR3 is 13 amino acids long. Trimming shortened V by 10 bases and J by 2 bases, and 12 bases separated the two germline ends. CDR1 and CDR2 from the germline V gene are KGHDR and SFDVKD. CDR3 sequence: CATTKDDTDTQYF. CDR3 in DNA: TGTGCCACAACCAAGGATGACACAGATACGCAGTATTTT.